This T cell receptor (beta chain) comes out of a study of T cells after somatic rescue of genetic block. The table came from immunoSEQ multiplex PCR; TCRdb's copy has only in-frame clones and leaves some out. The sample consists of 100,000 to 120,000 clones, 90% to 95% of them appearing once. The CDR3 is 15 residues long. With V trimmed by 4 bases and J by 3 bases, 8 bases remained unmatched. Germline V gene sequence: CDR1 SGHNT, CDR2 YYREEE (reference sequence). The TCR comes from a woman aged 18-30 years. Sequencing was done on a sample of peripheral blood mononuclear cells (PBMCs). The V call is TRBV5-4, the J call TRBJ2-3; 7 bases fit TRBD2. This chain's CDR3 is CASSPGLQMTDTQYF. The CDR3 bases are TGTGCCAGCAGCCCGGGACTACAGATGACAGATACGCAGTATTTT.